These T cell receptor beta chains were read from a single sample in a study of OX40 agonist ivuxolimab in advanced cancers. Here immunoSEQ multiplex PCR was the method, and the copy in TCRdb shows in-frame clones only, minus some. The profile shows roughly 41,000 clones, approximately 91% of them singletons. Sequenced material: CD4+ or CD8+ T cells sorted from blood, taken in a trial of the OX40 agonist ivuxolimab. The source is an adult with an advanced solid tumor such as melanoma, head and neck, liver or kidney cancer. Each CDR3 is given with its conserved first and last residue. The D gene is left open where the match is weak. Size is omitted from some rows. Given values are once, few, many or a class for expanded clones.

v_call: TRBV6-1
j_call: TRBJ2-1
clone_size: .
d_call: TRBD1
cdr3_aa: CASSEAGTGGFHEQFF
cdr3_nt: TGTGCCAGCAGTGAAGCCGGGACAGGGGGATTTCATGAGCAGTTCTTC

v_call: TRBV7-6
j_call: TRBJ1-5
clone_size: .
d_call: .
cdr3_aa: CASSLALGVQPQHF
cdr3_nt: TGTGCCAGCAGCTTAGCACTCGGGGTTCAGCCCCAGCATTTT

v_call: TRBV7-7
j_call: TRBJ2-7
clone_size: .
d_call: .
cdr3_aa: CASSAGAGKNYEQYF
cdr3_nt: TGTGCTAGCAGCGCAGGGGCAGGGAAGAACTACGAGCAGTACTTC

v_call: TRBV2
j_call: TRBJ2-7
clone_size: .
d_call: .
cdr3_aa: CASSEEGVTYEQYF
cdr3_nt: TGTGCCAGCAGTGAAGAGGGGGTCACCTACGAGCAGTACTTC

v_call: TRBV7-9
j_call: TRBJ2-2
clone_size: .
d_call: .
cdr3_aa: CASSLVRGNTGELFF
cdr3_nt: TGTGCCAGCAGCTTAGTACGGGGGAACACCGGGGAGCTGTTTTTT

v_call: TRBV6-6
j_call: TRBJ2-1
clone_size: .
d_call: .
cdr3_aa: CASSYSSGNEQFF
cdr3_nt: TGTGCCAGCAGTTACTCGAGCGGGAATGAGCAGTTCTTC

v_call: TRBV5-8
j_call: TRBJ2-7
clone_size: .
d_call: .
cdr3_aa: CASSLEDYEQYF
cdr3_nt: TGTGCCAGCAGCTTGGAGGACTACGAGCAGTACTTC

v_call: TRBV2
j_call: TRBJ2-3
clone_size: .
d_call: .
cdr3_aa: CASGDSFSTDTQYF
cdr3_nt: TGTGCCAGCGGCGACAGTTTTAGCACAGATACGCAGTATTTT

v_call: TRBV19
j_call: TRBJ1-1
clone_size: .
d_call: .
cdr3_aa: CASSIAGDKGGSEAFF
cdr3_nt: TGTGCCAGTAGTATAGCGGGGGACAAGGGGGGATCTGAAGCTTTCTTT

v_call: TRBV19
j_call: TRBJ2-5
clone_size: few
d_call: TRBD2
cdr3_aa: CASSIAGGMGETQYF
cdr3_nt: TGTGCCAGTAGTATAGCGGGAGGGATGGGCGAGACCCAGTACTTC

v_call: TRBV13
j_call: TRBJ2-5
clone_size: .
d_call: TRBD2
cdr3_aa: CASSLTAVAGGQYF
cdr3_nt: TGTGCCAGCAGCTTAACAGCGGTCGCGGGAGGGCAGTACTTC

v_call: TRBV18
j_call: TRBJ2-5
clone_size: .
d_call: .
cdr3_aa: CASSPYGYQETQYF
cdr3_nt: TGTGCCAGCTCACCCTACGGCTACCAAGAGACCCAGTACTTC

v_call: TRBV30
j_call: TRBJ2-2
clone_size: .
d_call: .
cdr3_aa: CAWSVRWDLLTGELFF
cdr3_nt: TGTGCCTGGAGTGTAAGATGGGACTTACTCACCGGGGAGCTGTTTTTT

v_call: TRBV19
j_call: TRBJ1-1
clone_size: .
d_call: .
cdr3_aa: CASSSFQGEAFF
cdr3_nt: TGTGCCAGTAGTTCGTTCCAGGGTGAAGCTTTCTTT

v_call: TRBV6-1
j_call: TRBJ2-2
clone_size: once
d_call: .
cdr3_aa: CASSAVEWLHNTGELFF
cdr3_nt: TGTGCCAGCAGTGCCGTGGAGTGGCTCCATAACACCGGGGAGCTGTTTTTT

v_call: TRBV4-1
j_call: TRBJ2-7
clone_size: .
d_call: TRBD1
cdr3_aa: CASSFDRGPPYEQYF
cdr3_nt: TGCGCCAGCAGCTTCGACAGGGGACCTCCCTACGAGCAGTACTTC

v_call: TRBV5-1
j_call: TRBJ1-1
clone_size: .
d_call: .
cdr3_aa: CASSLVQGMNTEAFF
cdr3_nt: TGCGCCAGCAGCTTGGTTCAGGGTATGAACACTGAAGCTTTCTTT

v_call: TRBV9
j_call: TRBJ1-1
clone_size: .
d_call: .
cdr3_aa: CASSGGDTLNTEAFF
cdr3_nt: TGTGCCAGCAGCGGGGGGGACACCTTGAACACTGAAGCTTTCTTT

v_call: TRBV4-1
j_call: TRBJ2-7
clone_size: .
d_call: .
cdr3_aa: CASSQESGLGEQYF
cdr3_nt: TGCGCCAGCAGCCAAGAGAGCGGCCTGGGCGAGCAGTACTTC

v_call: TRBV9
j_call: TRBJ2-1
clone_size: .
d_call: .
cdr3_aa: CASSGRDLSSYNEQFF
cdr3_nt: TGTGCCAGCAGCGGACGGGACTTATCCTCCTACAATGAGCAGTTCTTC

v_call: TRBV27
j_call: TRBJ1-6
clone_size: .
d_call: TRBD1
cdr3_aa: CASSLNTGATYNSPLHF
cdr3_nt: TGTGCCAGCAGTTTAAATACAGGGGCGACATATAATTCACCCCTCCACTTT

v_call: TRBV27
j_call: TRBJ2-1
clone_size: .
d_call: TRBD2
cdr3_aa: CASSLLSLAGPQVYEQFF
cdr3_nt: TGTGCCAGCAGTTTATTGAGCCTAGCGGGGCCTCAGGTGTATGAGCAGTTCTTC

v_call: TRBV5-1
j_call: TRBJ1-2
clone_size: once
d_call: .
cdr3_aa: CASSWDVGYGYTF
cdr3_nt: TGCGCCAGCAGCTGGGACGTAGGCTATGGCTACACCTTC

v_call: TRBV29-1
j_call: TRBJ2-1
clone_size: .
d_call: .
cdr3_aa: CSVEDFDMDEQFF
cdr3_nt: TGCAGCGTTGAAGACTTTGATATGGATGAGCAGTTCTTC

v_call: TRBV19
j_call: TRBJ1-2
clone_size: few
d_call: .
cdr3_aa: CASSIAVHSNYGYTF
cdr3_nt: TGTGCCAGTAGTATTGCAGTCCACTCCAACTATGGCTACACCTTC

v_call: TRBV19
j_call: TRBJ2-3
clone_size: .
d_call: .
cdr3_aa: CASSLTGTVRDTQYF
cdr3_nt: TGTGCCAGTAGTCTGACAGGGACTGTTCGAGATACGCAGTATTTT

v_call: TRBV7-8
j_call: TRBJ2-7
clone_size: .
d_call: .
cdr3_aa: CASSLVPGTSYEQYF
cdr3_nt: TGTGCCAGCAGCTTAGTGCCAGGGACCTCCTACGAGCAGTACTTC

v_call: TRBV6-1
j_call: TRBJ2-7
clone_size: .
d_call: .
cdr3_aa: CASTPGPAYEQYF
cdr3_nt: TGTGCCAGCACTCCGGGTCCGGCCTACGAGCAGTACTTC

v_call: TRBV7-9
j_call: TRBJ2-1
clone_size: .
d_call: .
cdr3_aa: CASSPHYRWAYYNEQFF
cdr3_nt: TGTGCCAGCAGCCCGCATTATAGGTGGGCTTATTACAATGAGCAGTTCTTC

v_call: TRBV5-8
j_call: TRBJ2-5
clone_size: .
d_call: TRBD2
cdr3_aa: CASSPGTSGRETQYF
cdr3_nt: TGTGCCAGCAGCCCCGGGACTAGCGGTCGGGAGACCCAGTACTTC

v_call: TRBV7-9
j_call: TRBJ2-7
clone_size: .
d_call: .
cdr3_aa: CASSLPQLPYEQYF
cdr3_nt: TGTGCCAGCAGCTTACCGCAGCTACCCTACGAGCAGTACTTC

v_call: TRBV5-5
j_call: TRBJ1-1
clone_size: few
d_call: .
cdr3_aa: CASSAQNTEAFF
cdr3_nt: TGTGCCAGCAGCGCACAGAACACTGAAGCTTTCTTT

v_call: TRBV28
j_call: TRBJ1-1
clone_size: .
d_call: .
cdr3_aa: CASSSLEFDRTNTEAFF
cdr3_nt: TGTGCCAGCAGTTCCCTTGAATTCGACAGAACGAACACTGAAGCTTTCTTT

v_call: TRBV15
j_call: TRBJ2-7
clone_size: few
d_call: TRBD1
cdr3_aa: CATSRDLGTGGYEQYF
cdr3_nt: TGTGCCACCAGCAGAGATCTAGGGACAGGGGGCTACGAGCAGTACTTC

v_call: TRBV19
j_call: TRBJ2-1
clone_size: .
d_call: TRBD2
cdr3_aa: CASTTGTRGWSEQFF
cdr3_nt: TGTGCCAGTACAACCGGGACTAGAGGTTGGAGTGAGCAGTTCTTC

v_call: TRBV9
j_call: TRBJ2-7
clone_size: .
d_call: TRBD2
cdr3_aa: CASSAASGGLHEQYF
cdr3_nt: TGTGCCAGCAGCGCTGCTAGCGGGGGCCTCCACGAGCAGTACTTC

v_call: TRBV10-3
j_call: TRBJ1-1
clone_size: .
d_call: TRBD1
cdr3_aa: CAISVRDRENTEAFF
cdr3_nt: TGTGCCATCAGTGTCCGGGACAGAGAGAACACTGAAGCTTTCTTT

v_call: TRBV2
j_call: TRBJ2-7
clone_size: .
d_call: TRBD1
cdr3_aa: CASSRDRGNEQYF
cdr3_nt: TGTGCCAGCAGCCGGGACAGGGGGAACGAGCAGTACTTC

v_call: TRBV7-9
j_call: TRBJ2-6
clone_size: .
d_call: TRBD1
cdr3_aa: CASSSAGTGLAGANVLTF
cdr3_nt: TGTGCCAGCAGCTCGGCCGGGACAGGACTTGCTGGGGCCAACGTCCTGACTTTC

v_call: TRBV5-1
j_call: TRBJ1-5
clone_size: .
d_call: TRBD1
cdr3_aa: CASSPGQDSNQPQHF
cdr3_nt: TGCGCCAGCAGCCCCGGACAGGACAGCAATCAGCCCCAGCATTTT

v_call: TRBV5-6
j_call: TRBJ1-1
clone_size: .
d_call: .
cdr3_aa: CASSQTAYTEAFF
cdr3_nt: TGTGCCAGCAGCCAGACAGCTTACACTGAAGCTTTCTTT

v_call: TRBV4-1
j_call: TRBJ2-5
clone_size: .
d_call: .
cdr3_aa: CASSLGGGGTQETQYF
cdr3_nt: TGCGCCAGCAGCCTAGGGGGCGGCGGGACGCAAGAGACCCAGTACTTC

v_call: TRBV19
j_call: TRBJ1-1
clone_size: .
d_call: .
cdr3_aa: CASSIALGLNTEAFF
cdr3_nt: TGTGCCAGTAGTATAGCCCTAGGGTTGAACACTGAAGCTTTCTTT

v_call: TRBV6-6
j_call: TRBJ2-7
clone_size: few
d_call: .
cdr3_aa: CASSYTAATYEQYF
cdr3_nt: TGTGCCAGCAGTTACACGGCAGCTACATACGAGCAGTACTTC

v_call: TRBV27
j_call: TRBJ1-1
clone_size: .
d_call: TRBD1
cdr3_aa: CASSLGTAGTEAFF
cdr3_nt: TGTGCCAGCAGTCTCGGGACAGCAGGCACTGAAGCTTTCTTT

v_call: TRBV7-9
j_call: TRBJ1-2
clone_size: .
d_call: TRBD1
cdr3_aa: CASSTTGGYGYTF
cdr3_nt: TGTGCCAGCAGCACCACAGGGGGATACGGCTACACCTTC

v_call: TRBV9
j_call: TRBJ2-7
clone_size: once
d_call: .
cdr3_aa: CASSVQDGLSGYEQYF
cdr3_nt: TGTGCCAGCAGCGTCCAGGACGGACTGTCGGGCTACGAGCAGTACTTC

v_call: TRBV6-1
j_call: TRBJ1-6
clone_size: .
d_call: .
cdr3_aa: CASSENSEAGSPLHF
cdr3_nt: TGTGCCAGCAGTGAGAACTCTGAGGCAGGGTCACCCCTCCACTTT

v_call: TRBV5-6
j_call: TRBJ2-7
clone_size: .
d_call: .
cdr3_aa: CASSQQGTSYEQYF
cdr3_nt: TGTGCCAGCAGCCAGCAGGGGACCTCCTACGAGCAGTACTTC